These 15 T cell receptor beta chains were sequenced from one sample in a study of cytomegalovirus exposure and HLA in healthy donors. Researchers ran the PCR with 60 Vbeta and 13 Jbeta primers. Method: immunoSEQ multiplex PCR; TCRdb's copy keeps in-frame clones and lacks some. The table shows around 32,000 clones, with roughly 44% occurring only once. The sequencing input was PBMCs. The receptor source for this set is a woman aged 50 to 60 in good health and CMV-seronegative.

The chain links TRBV15 to TRBJ1-4, with 10 bases identical to TRBD1. The germline V gene has CDR1 LNHNV and CDR2 YYDKDF (reference sequence). CDR3 size: 18 residues. With V trimmed by 3 bases and J by 6 bases, 13 bases remained unmatched. The CDR3 DNA sequence: TGTGCCACCAGCAGTGGGGTGGGACAGGGGCGCGGGGATGAAAAACTGTTTTTT. This encodes CATSSGVGQGRGDEKLFF.

V and J are TRBV5-1 and TRBJ2-1; 10 nucleotides align to TRBD1. Germline V gives CDR1 SGHRS, CDR2 YFSETQ. The CDR3 loop spans 15 amino acids. J lost 8 bases, V lost 0 bases, and 5 bases had no gene match. The CDR3 loop is CASSLGGQGRDEQFF. The CDR3 coding sequence is TGCGCCAGCAGCTTGGGGGGACAGGGGAGGGATGAGCAGTTCTTC.

This chain links TRBV7-8 with TRBJ2-1; 9 bases are shared with TRBD1. J was trimmed by 8 bases and V by 5 bases; bases with no gene match: 16. The germline gives CDR1 SGHVS, CDR2 FQNEAQ. The length of the CDR3 is 17 residues. In DNA, the CDR3 is TGTGCCAGCAGCCCTTATAGAGTTGGGACAGGGACGGATGAGCAGTTCTTC. Translated, it gives CASSPYRVGTGTDEQFF.

This clone appeared a few times. The rearrangement uses TRBV6-1 and TRBJ2-1, with TRBD2 matching 13 bases. This CDR3 comprises 15 residues. Trimming took 7 bases from V and 6 from J; bases not matched to a gene: 6. CDR1 is MNHNS and CDR2 is SASEGT in the germline V gene. CDR3: CASTLGTSGTNEQFF. DNA of the CDR3: TGTGCCAGCACTCTAGGGACTAGCGGGACCAATGAGCAGTTCTTC.

The rearrangement joins TRBV27 to TRBJ1-2, with D uncertain. From germline, CDR1 is MNHEY and CDR2 SMNVEV (reference sequence). V dropped 7 bases and J dropped 3 bases, with 21 bases sitting between them. This CDR3 has 16 amino acids. Written as DNA, the CDR3 is TGTGCCAGCACCCCGGGGTGGCAGGTTCGACACTATGGCTACACCTTC. Protein sequence: CASTPGWQVRHYGYTF.

The CDR3 DNA is TGTGCCAGCAGCTTGCCCCTAGGGGCCGGGGAGCTGTTTTTT. Translating it yields CASSLPLGAGELFF. The rearrangement uses TRBV5-4 and TRBJ2-2; D possibly corresponds to TRBD1 (5 bases). From germline, CDR1 is SGHNT and CDR2 YYREEE (reference sequence). The CDR3 has 14 residues. V was pared by 1 base and J by 6 bases, with 10 bases between.

This chain joins TRBV27 and TRBJ1-4; D is possibly TRBD1 (5 bases). V was shortened by 3 bases and J by 9 bases, with 20 bases between the two germline ends. Germline CDR1 is MNHEY and CDR2 is SMNVEV (reference sequence). The CDR3 runs to 16 residues. CDR3: CASSFRAPGGAQKLFF. CDR3 bases: TGTGCCAGCAGTTTCCGGGCCCCGGGAGGGGCGCAAAAACTGTTTTTT. The whole variable domain, filled in from reference TRBV27 and TRBJ1-4, reads EAQVTQNPRYLITVTGKKLTVTCSQNMNHEYMSWYRQDPGLGLRQIYYSMNVEVTDKGDVPEGYKVSRKEKRNFPLILESPSPNQTSLYFCASSFRAPGGAQKLFFGSGTQLSVL.

The chain employs TRBV11-2 and TRBJ2-3; a weak D match, TRBD2 (6 bases). V was trimmed by 4 bases and J by 5 bases, leaving 13 bases between them. The CDR3 has 14 amino acids. Germline V lookup: CDR1 SGHAT, CDR2 FQNNGV. DNA of the CDR3: TGTGCCAGCAGCTCGGACTACGCCGGAGATACGCAGTATTTT. Residues: CASSSDYAGDTQYF.

The rearrangement uses TRBV27 and TRBJ1-2; TRBD1 aligns across 8 bases. This CDR3 has 13 residues. The J segment lost 0 bases and the V segment lost 7 bases, leaving 1 base of the junction unmatched. Germline values: CDR1 MNHEY, CDR2 SMNVEV (reference sequence). CDR3 sequence (DNA): TGTGCCAGCAAGGACAGGGCTAACTATGGCTACACCTTC. Protein: CASKDRANYGYTF.

The V gene is TRBV6-5, the J gene TRBJ2-3; TRBD1 matches 7 bases. The CDR3 sequence is 15 residues long. V gave up 6 bases and J gave up 5 bases; unmatched junction bases: 11. Germline V gene sequence: CDR1 MNHEY, CDR2 SVGAGI. The CDR3 sequence: CASREGSGGIDTQYF. In nucleotides, the CDR3 is TGTGCCAGCAGAGAGGGGTCAGGGGGTATAGATACGCAGTATTTT.

This clone showed up just once. The V gene is TRBV4-1, the J gene TRBJ2-3; the D gene is possibly TRBD2 (6 bases). Germline V lookup: CDR1 MGHRA, CDR2 YSYEKL. The CDR3 is made up of 17 amino acids. Trimming stripped 0 bases from V and 2 bases from J, with 15 bases between. Here the CDR3 DNA reads TGCGCCAGCAGCCAAGATCGCCGACGGGGACTCACAGATACGCAGTATTTT. Amino acid sequence: CASSQDRRRGLTDTQYF.

The chain is built from TRBV7-3 and TRBJ2-1; D might be TRBD2 (5 bases). Germline loops: CDR1 SGHTA, CDR2 FQGTGA. The ends were cut back, 0 bases at V and 8 bases at J, with 14 bases in the middle. The CDR3 extends over 15 amino acids. The chain's CDR3 is CASSLTREQLDEQFF. In DNA, the CDR3 is TGTGCCAGCAGCTTAACACGGGAACAACTAGATGAGCAGTTCTTC.

The chain's CDR3 is CASSLVGASDSNQPQHF. The CDR3 DNA sequence: TGTGCCAGCAGTTTAGTGGGGGCTTCGGATAGCAATCAGCCCCAGCATTTT. This sequence joins TRBV28 and TRBJ1-5, with D tentatively TRBD1 (6 bases). Looked up from germline, CDR1 is MDHEN and CDR2 is SYDVKM. This CDR3 is built from 17 residues. V was trimmed by 2 bases and J by 0 bases, leaving 14 bases between them.

The chain links TRBV7-9 to TRBJ1-1, with TRBD1 matching over 9 bases. The CDR3 sequence is 14 residues long. Losses at the gene ends were 5 bases for V and 4 bases for J; bases not matched to a gene: 5. The V gene's germline CDR1 is SEHNR and CDR2 FQNEAQ (reference sequence). In DNA form, the CDR3 reads TGTGCCAGCAGCCGGGACAGGGCCGGCACTGAAGCTTTCTTT. Amino acid sequence: CASSRDRAGTEAFF.

This clone was detected only a few times. The rearrangement links TRBV27 to TRBJ1-2; D is possibly TRBD1 (5 bases). This CDR3 has 14 amino acids. Trimming left V 3 bases short and J 7 bases short, with 15 bases between. The V gene's germline CDR1 is MNHEY and CDR2 SMNVEV (reference sequence). In nucleotides, the CDR3 is TGTGCCAGCAGTTTCCTTCAGGGCCTCGGTGGCTACACCTTC. It is translated as CASSFLQGLGGYTF.